These T cell receptor beta chains were read from a single sample in a study of post-analysis software for immune sequencing data. TCRdb independently ran MiXCR on the PCR reads; one entry per CDR3 protein. The data contain 430,000 or so distinct CDR3 sequences, approximately 37% of them singletons. The source material was blood. The receptor set was obtained from a girl aged 2-10 years with multiple sclerosis. Each CDR3 is given with its conserved first and last residue. D genes are given only for firm matches. Clone size is stated in some rows and not others, as once, few, many or a class when expanded.

CDR3 length	V gene	clone size	D gene	J gene	CDR3 DNA	CDR3 protein
15	TRBV7-2	-	TRBD2	TRBJ2-7	TGTGCCAGCAGCTTTTTAGCGGGGGGGACCAGGGAGCAGTACTTC	CASSFLAGGTREQYF
16	TRBV7-4	many	TRBD2	TRBJ2-7	TGTGCCAGCAGCTTAGCGGCAACTAGCGGCTCCTACGAGCAGTACTTC	CASSLAATSGSYEQYF
15	TRBV20-1	-	TRBD1	TRBJ1-5	TGCAGTGCTAGAGTAGACAGGGGGTCCGGTCAGCCCCAGCATTTT	CSARVDRGSGQPQHF
19	TRBV7-6	-	TRBD2	TRBJ2-5	TGTGCCAGCAGCTTAGTAGCGGCTAGCGGGGCGCCGATACAAGAGACCCAGTACTTC	CASSLVAASGAPIQETQYF
17	TRBV10-3	-	TRBD2	TRBJ2-5	TGTGCCATCAGTGAGAGCGGGACTACGACCTTTTACAATGAGCAGTACTTC	CAISESGTTTFYNEQYF
16	TRBV13	-	-	TRBJ1-2	TGTGCCAGCAGCTTAGCCCCGGACACGGGCTTCTATGGCTACACCTTC	CASSLAPDTGFYGYTF
15	TRBV12-3/TRBV12-4	-	-	TRBJ2-1	TGTGCCAGCAGTTCCAGGTATTTCTCCTACAATGAGCAGTTCTTC	CASSSRYFSYNEQFF
16	TRBV30	once	-	TRBJ2-7	TGTGCCTGGAGTGCGACCTACGGACCGCACTCCTACGAGCAGTACTTC	CAWSATYGPHSYEQYF
14	TRBV10-3	once	-	TRBJ1-5	TGTGCCATCAGTGGGGGACCGGGCGATCAGCCCCAGCATTTT	CAISGGPGDQPQHF
11	TRBV28	-	-	TRBJ1-2	TGTGCCAGCAGCTCCTCCTGGGGCTACACCTTC	CASSSSWGYTF
15	TRBV15	-	TRBD1	TRBJ2-3	TGTGCCACCGACAGAGGAGGACAGGGCCCAGATACGCAGTATTTT	CATDRGGQGPDTQYF
18	TRBV11-2	-	-	TRBJ2-1	TGTGCCAGCAGCTTAGTTGGGGGCGCCTGGGGCTCCTACAATGAGCAGTTCTTC	CASSLVGGAWGSYNEQFF
17	TRBV4-1	-	-	TRBJ2-4	TGCGCCAGCAGCCAAGATCTAGCGGCAGGGGTCGAGTTGGTGCAGTACTTC	CASSQDLAAGVELVQYF
15	TRBV5-6	-	TRBD1	TRBJ2-2	TGTGCCAGCAGCTTGTTACCAGGGGGAACCGGGGAGCTGTTTTTT	CASSLLPGGTGELFF
15	TRBV12-3/TRBV12-4	-	-	TRBJ2-5	TGTGCCAGCAGCCGGCAGATGAGGGGGGAAGAGACCCAGTACTTC	CASSRQMRGEETQYF
12	TRBV29-1	-	TRBD1	TRBJ2-7	TGCAGCGTTGGGACAGGGGGCTACGAGCAGTACTTC	CSVGTGGYEQYF
16	TRBV5-1	-	TRBD1	TRBJ2-1	TGCGCCAGCAGCTTGGCCGGGACAGGGATTCGCGATGAGCAGTTCTTC	CASSLAGTGIRDEQFF
18	TRBV7-2	-	-	TRBJ1-6	TGTGCCAGCAGCCAACTGAGGCTGTTGAGCTCCTATAATTCACCCCTCCACTTT	CASSQLRLLSSYNSPLHF
15	TRBV10-3	-	TRBD1	TRBJ1-2	TGTGCCATCAGTGAGCCGATGACGACAGGGTATGGCTACACCTTC	CAISEPMTTGYGYTF
13	TRBV29-1	few	-	TRBJ2-3	TGCAGCGTTGTTGGGCAAATCTTAGATACGCAGTATTTT	CSVVGQILDTQYF
14	TRBV5-1	once	TRBD1	TRBJ2-5	TGCGCCAGCAGCTCCGGACAGGAACAAGAGACCCAGTACTTC	CASSSGQEQETQYF
15	TRBV28	few	-	TRBJ2-5	TGTGCCAGCAGAATGTGGGACGGACACCAAGAGACCCAGTACTTC	CASRMWDGHQETQYF
13	TRBV3-1	once	-	TRBJ2-7	TGTGCCAGCAGCCAAGATAACAGGGTCGAGCAGTACTTC	CASSQDNRVEQYF
16	TRBV6-5	-	TRBD1	TRBJ1-3	TGTGCCAGCAGTTACTCGACAGGGACCTCTGGAAACACCATATATTTT	CASSYSTGTSGNTIYF
14	TRBV24-1	-	TRBD1	TRBJ1-1	TGTGCCACCAGTGAGACAGGGGCGAACACTGAAGCTTTCTTT	CATSETGANTEAFF
13	TRBV18	-	-	TRBJ1-5	TGTGCCAGCTCAAATCAGGACAGTCAGCCCCAGCATTTT	CASSNQDSQPQHF
14	TRBV2	few	-	TRBJ2-3	TGTGCCAGCAGTGAAGCGAGGATGTCTGCGGCGCAGTATTTT	CASSEARMSAAQYF
15	TRBV10-3	-	-	TRBJ2-1	TGTGCCATCAGTGAAGGGCGGGGACACTACAATGAGCAGTTCTTC	CAISEGRGHYNEQFF
17	TRBV11-2	-	TRBD2	TRBJ2-5	TGTGCCAGCAGCTTCCCGGATAGCGGGGAGACAGAAGAGACCCAGTACTTC	CASSFPDSGETEETQYF
22	TRBV6-5	-	TRBD1	TRBJ2-7	TGTGCCAGCAGTTCCCGGCCCGCCTCTTACCACAGGGGGTCTTCTTTGTTCTACGAGCAGTACTTC	CASSSRPASYHRGSSLFYEQYF
15	TRBV3-1	-	TRBD1	TRBJ2-7	TGTGCCAGCAGCCGCGTTGGGACAGGGGGCTACGAGCAGTACTTC	CASSRVGTGGYEQYF